Here is one T cell receptor (beta chain) with its context. Per the original methods: How many nucleated cells were present was estimated from reference gene primer amplification. Libraries were prepared by immunoSEQ multiplex PCR; TCRdb keeps only in-frame clonotypes and omits some of them. Clone size and the V and J calls come from that table; the DNA yielded D and trimming. Here the sample spans more than 200,000 clones, over 75% being singletons. This specimen comes from a study of blood T cell repertoires in COVID-19. For the study at large: The study drew acute and convalescent COVID-19 samples from the United States, Italy and Spain.

This TCR was sampled from a man older than 75 with acute or convalescent COVID-19. Material for sequencing was peripheral blood.

This CDR3 reads CASSLREGTQYF. The DNA for the CDR3 is TGTGCCAGCAGCCTTCGGGAGGGGACCCAGTACTTC. The chain carries TRBV6-5 and TRBJ2-5, with 8 nucleotides matching TRBD2. CDR3 size: 12 residues. V lost 6 bases and J lost 7; bases outside the gene matches: 4. CDR1 and CDR2 (germline): MNHEY, SVGAGI.